This T cell receptor (beta chain) stems from a study of early T cells in non-severe SARS-CoV-2 infection (dated by TCRdb to 2020 to 2023). Background for the entire study: Because TCR sequencing relied on bulk RNA taken from unsorted whole blood, pairing of alpha and beta chains was not possible. Summary of the overall study and its limitations: VDJdb matching was skewed toward anti-spike CD8 responses and likely underestimated virus-specific expansions, missing private and CD4 specificities.

The study was a case-control design nested within a healthcare worker cohort in London, UK, with weekly nasopharyngeal swab PCR tests and blood sampling. Healthcare workers were enrolled in the week of the UK lockdown, from 23 to 31 March 2020, and were followed every week for up to about 15 weeks. Library prep was done by 5' RACE. TCRdb records NextSeq 500 as the sequencer. To correct for sequencing error and PCR bias, the TCR library protocol tagged individual cDNA molecules with unique molecular identifiers. Sequencing covered both TCR alpha and beta chains, and within each sample the abundances of alpha and beta sequences were tightly co-correlated. As for the original processing: V gene, J gene and CDR3 annotation of TCR sequences was performed with Decombinator V4. Expanded TCRs were defined as changing significantly between any two time points under a Poisson model with p below 0.0001. TCR abundances were normalised to the total number of TCRs sequenced in each sample and reported as counts per million. TRAV1-2 paired with TRAJ12, TRAJ20 or TRAJ33 defined MAIT TCRs, while TRAV10 paired with TRAJ18 defined iNKT TCRs. VDJdb, accessed on 1 November 2021, was searched for TCRs annotated for CMV, EBV and SARS-CoV-2, and TCRs annotated for more than one antigen were excluded. TCRdb ran its own pipeline on the public reads, namely fastp trimming at Q25 and MiXCR clone calling, and kept in-frame beta chains. Rows are unified per CDR3 protein, each entry keeping the most common DNA and genes. The V and J calls here are based on TCRdb, not the publication. The sample yields under 85,000 distinct CDR3 sequences; about an eighth were counted once. Under 7% of the sample is taken by the ten largest.

Trimmed from V: 6 bases; trimmed from J: 7 bases; junction bases lacking a gene match: 8. Inclusive of the bounding cysteine and phenylalanine, the CDR3 is 12 residues long. The DNA shown is the 36-base CDR3, in frame from base 1. Looking up the germline V gene yields CDR1 SQVTM and CDR2 ANQGSEA. For this clonotype: There is no known antigen for this receptor. Base qualities are not provided; no much larger clone lies one nucleotide away.

Sequencing was performed on whole blood, taken at baseline. The receptor chain draws on TRBV29-1 and TRBJ1-2; TRBD1 lines up with 7 middle nucleotides. The sequence derives from an adult who was a healthcare worker with PCR-confirmed SARS-CoV-2 infection or an uninfected control (not recorded which). The CDR3: CSVPRQGRGYTF. The nucleotide sequence is given as TGCAGCGTCCCGAGACAGGGCCGTGGCTACACCTTC.